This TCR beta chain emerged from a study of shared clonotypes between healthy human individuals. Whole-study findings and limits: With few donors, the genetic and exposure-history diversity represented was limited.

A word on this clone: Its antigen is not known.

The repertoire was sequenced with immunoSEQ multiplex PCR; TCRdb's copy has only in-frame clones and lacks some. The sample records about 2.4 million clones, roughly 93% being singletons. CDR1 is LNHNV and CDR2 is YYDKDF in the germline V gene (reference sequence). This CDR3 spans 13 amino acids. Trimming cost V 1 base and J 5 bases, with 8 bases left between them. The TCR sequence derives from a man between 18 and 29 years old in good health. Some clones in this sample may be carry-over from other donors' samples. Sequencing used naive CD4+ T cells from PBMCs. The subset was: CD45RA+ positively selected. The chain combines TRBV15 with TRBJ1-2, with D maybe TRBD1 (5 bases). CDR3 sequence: CATSRGQIYGYTF. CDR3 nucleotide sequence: TGTGCCACCAGCAGAGGACAGATATATGGCTACACCTTC.